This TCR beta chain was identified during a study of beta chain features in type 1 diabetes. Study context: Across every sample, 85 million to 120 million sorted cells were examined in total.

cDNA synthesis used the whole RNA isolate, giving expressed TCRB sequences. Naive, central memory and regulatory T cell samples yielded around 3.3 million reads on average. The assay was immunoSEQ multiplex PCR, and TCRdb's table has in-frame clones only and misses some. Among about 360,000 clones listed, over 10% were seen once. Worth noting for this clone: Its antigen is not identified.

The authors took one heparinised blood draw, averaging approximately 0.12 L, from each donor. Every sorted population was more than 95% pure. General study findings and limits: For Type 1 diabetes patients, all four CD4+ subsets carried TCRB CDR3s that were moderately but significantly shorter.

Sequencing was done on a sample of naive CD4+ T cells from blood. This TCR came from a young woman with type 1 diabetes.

The CDR3 DNA reads as TGTGCCAGCAGCCAAAGGGGTATGAACACTGAAGCTTTCTTT. This encodes CASSQRGMNTEAFF. This sequence joins TRBV4-2 and TRBJ1-1; D is perhaps TRBD1 (5 bases). This CDR3 comprises 14 residues. Germline V CDR1 and CDR2: LGHNA, YNFKEQ. Deletions cut 2 bases from V and 0 bases from J, with 7 bases between.